Following are 11 T cell receptor beta chains from one sample sequenced in a study of cytomegalovirus exposure and HLA in healthy donors. Amplification used 60 Vbeta primers and 13 Jbeta primers. Assay: immunoSEQ multiplex PCR; the TCRdb copy retains only in-frame clones and omits some. The profile shows under 150,000 clones, approximately 85% of them singletons. The sequencing sample was made of PBMCs. The receptor source for this set is a boy aged 5-17 years in good health and CMV-seronegative.

The gene calls are TRBV4-3 and TRBJ2-1, with D possibly being TRBD1 (5 bases). V dropped 2 bases and J dropped 10 bases, with 12 bases sitting between them. The germline V gene encodes CDR1 LGHNA and CDR2 YSLEER. This CDR3 contains 13 residues. The CDR3 bases are TGCGCCAGCAGCCAAAAAATTTGGACAGAGCAGTTCTTC. It encodes CASSQKIWTEQFF.

This chain links TRBV5-6 with TRBJ1-6, with 8 bases that match TRBD1. V shed 6 bases, J shed 7 bases, and the junction held 12 bases outside the gene matches. CDR1 SGHDT and CDR2 YYEEEE come from the germline V gene. CDR3 size: 16 residues. The CDR3 loop is CASTFIYDRGNSPLHF. DNA for the CDR3: TGTGCCAGCACTTTCATATATGACAGGGGAAATTCACCCCTCCACTTT.

The chain joins TRBV7-9 to TRBJ2-1; D gene unclear. The V and J ends lost 3 bases and 3 bases respectively, with 9 bases between them. Germline CDR1 SEHNR, CDR2 FQNEAQ (reference sequence). This CDR3 comprises 14 residues. CDR3 sequence (DNA): TGTGCCAGCAGCTTCACTTCTAGCTACAATGAGCAGTTCTTC. Encoded protein: CASSFTSSYNEQFF.

The rearrangement uses TRBV9 and TRBJ2-6; 9 nucleotides line up with TRBD1. CDR3 length: 17 residues. Trimming cost V 4 bases and J 4 bases; bases outside gene matches: 9. CDR1 and CDR2 (germline): SGDLS, YYNGEE. DNA for the CDR3: TGTGCCAGCAGCAGAACACAGGGGGCGGGCGGGGCCAACGTCCTGACTTTC. Translation gives CASSRTQGAGGANVLTF.

This chain links TRBV10-3 with TRBJ1-1; TRBD1 is a possible D gene (6 bases). Trimming left V 0 bases short and J 6 bases short, with 11 bases between. Germline CDR1 and CDR2: ENHRY and SYGVKD. The CDR3 is made up of 14 amino acids. The CDR3 loop reads CAISESQGKPEAFF. DNA for the CDR3: TGTGCCATCAGTGAGTCGCAGGGGAAGCCTGAAGCTTTCTTT.

Worth noting for this clone: Other DNA sequences from this sample encode an identical CDR3 as well. The chain has TRBV5-4 and TRBJ2-1, with D perhaps matching TRBD2 (6 bases). This CDR3 has 15 amino acids. Per germline, CDR1 SGHNT and CDR2 YYREEE (reference sequence). Trimming left V 0 bases short and J 0 bases short, with 7 bases between. As DNA, the CDR3 is TGTGCCAGCAGCTTGGAGGGAGGCTCCTACAATGAGCAGTTCTTC. It is translated as CASSLEGGSYNEQFF.

Turning to this clone: The same CDR3 is also encoded by other DNA sequences in this sample. The CDR3 DNA is TGTGCCAGCAGCCCCCGGACAGGCAAAAACATTCAGTACTTC. It translates to CASSPRTGKNIQYF. V gene TRBV11-2 combines with J gene TRBJ2-4; 7 bases are a match to TRBD1. CDR3 length equals 14 residues. V was clipped by 5 bases and J by 3 bases; unmatched bases: 4. The germline V gene encodes CDR1 SGHAT and CDR2 FQNNGV.

The chain carries TRBV7-9 and TRBJ1-1; 8 positions match TRBD1. Germline values: CDR1 SEHNR, CDR2 FQNEAQ (reference sequence). V gave up 6 bases and J gave up 2 bases; unmatched junction bases: 8. The CDR3 contains 15 residues. Here the CDR3 DNA reads TGTGCCAGCAGTCACGCGGACAGGGCCAACACTGAAGCTTTCTTT. It is translated as CASSHADRANTEAFF.

This chain uses TRBV11-3 with TRBJ2-1; D is perhaps TRBD2 (6 bases). CDR3 length: 13 amino acids. V gave up 4 bases and J gave up 7 bases, with 11 bases separating them. Germline values: CDR1 SGHNT, CDR2 YENEEA. CDR3 amino acids: CASSSGTSNEQFF. CDR3 bases: TGTGCCAGCAGCTCCGGGACTTCTAATGAGCAGTTCTTC.

This chain uses TRBV6-1 with TRBJ2-1; maybe TRBD1 (5 bases). Between the trimmed V and J ends, which lost 3 bases and 3 bases, there was a span of 9 bases. Germline assignment: CDR1 MNHNS and CDR2 SASEGT. This CDR3 spans 14 amino acids. CDR3: CASSETDIYNEQFF. The CDR3, as DNA: TGTGCCAGCAGTGAGACAGATATCTACAATGAGCAGTTCTTC.

The genes are TRBV5-1 and TRBJ2-7, with D tentatively TRBD1 (6 bases). Germline CDR1 reads SGHRS; CDR2 reads YFSETQ. V dropped 4 bases and J dropped 0 bases, with 11 bases sitting between them. The CDR3 length is 14 residues. The CDR3 reads CASSLDSRSYEQYF. CDR3 coding DNA: TGCGCCAGCAGCCTGGACAGCCGCTCCTACGAGCAGTACTTC.